The entry below gives a single T cell receptor beta chain sequence along with its context. Its antigen is currently unknown. The data were obtained in a study of T cell responses to AZD1222 COVID-19 vaccine. Findings and limits, study-wide: Clonal diversity was possibly underestimated, and white British individuals and females predominated among donors. Reportedly, nearly half the spike-specific TCRs target unmutated variant regions. None of the repertoires were sampled until the peak T cell response had passed.

CDR3 size: 13 residues. CDR1 and CDR2 from the germline V gene are SEHNR and FQNEAQ (reference sequence). The ends were cut back, 7 bases at V and 7 bases at J, with 14 bases in the middle. Researchers grouped second doses given at about 4 or about 12 weeks into one pool. Profiled with immunoSEQ multiplex PCR; TCRdb holds only in-frame clones, not every one. This sample has over 140,000 clones, with around 92% found just once. The clonotype originates from an adult who received the AZD1222 COVID-19 vaccine. The chain carries TRBV7-9 and TRBJ2-1; D gene uncertain. The sample consisted of peripheral blood, taken 28 days after the second AZD1222 dose. Here the CDR3 DNA reads TGTGCCAGCATGCGAACTCCTAATAATGAGCAGTTCTTC. It encodes CASMRTPNNEQFF. Variable domain in full (rest from reference TRBV7-9 and TRBJ2-1): DTGVSQNPRHKITKRGQNVTFRCDPISEHNRLYWYRQTLGQGPEFLTYFQNEAQLEKSRLLSDRFSAERPKGSFSTLEIQRTEQGDSAMYLCASMRTPNNEQFFGPGTRLTVL.